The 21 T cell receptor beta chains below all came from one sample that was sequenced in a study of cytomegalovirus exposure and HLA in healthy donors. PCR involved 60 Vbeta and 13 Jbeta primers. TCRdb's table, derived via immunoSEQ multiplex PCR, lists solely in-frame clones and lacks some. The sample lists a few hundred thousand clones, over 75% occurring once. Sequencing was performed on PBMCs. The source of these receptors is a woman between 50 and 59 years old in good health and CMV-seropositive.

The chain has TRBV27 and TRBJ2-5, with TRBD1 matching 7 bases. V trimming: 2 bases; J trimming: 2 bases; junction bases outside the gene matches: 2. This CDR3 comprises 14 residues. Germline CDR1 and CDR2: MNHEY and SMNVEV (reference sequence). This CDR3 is CASSLLTGQETQYF. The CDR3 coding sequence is TGTGCCAGCAGTTTACTGACAGGGCAAGAGACCCAGTACTTC.

As DNA, the CDR3 is TGTGCCAGCAGTCAGCCGGGATTGAACACTGAAGCTTTCTTT. It specifies CASSQPGLNTEAFF. This chain joins TRBV28 and TRBJ1-1; D is uncertain. The V and J ends lost 5 bases and 0 bases respectively, with 10 bases between them. Germline CDR1 and CDR2: MDHEN and SYDVKM. This CDR3 comprises 14 residues.

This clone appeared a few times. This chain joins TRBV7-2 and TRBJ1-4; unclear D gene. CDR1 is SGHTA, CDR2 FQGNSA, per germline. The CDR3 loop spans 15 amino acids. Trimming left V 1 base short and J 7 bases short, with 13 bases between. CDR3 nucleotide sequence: TGTGCCAGCAGCTTAGTGCACGGAGTCGGTGAAAAACTGTTTTTT. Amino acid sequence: CASSLVHGVGEKLFF. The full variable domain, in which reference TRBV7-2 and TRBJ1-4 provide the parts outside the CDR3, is GAGVSQSPSNKVTEKGKDVELRCDPISGHTALYWYRQSLGQGLEFLIYFQGNSAPDKSGLPSDRFSAERTGGSVSTLTIQRTQQEDSAVYLCASSLVHGVGEKLFFGSGTQLSVL.

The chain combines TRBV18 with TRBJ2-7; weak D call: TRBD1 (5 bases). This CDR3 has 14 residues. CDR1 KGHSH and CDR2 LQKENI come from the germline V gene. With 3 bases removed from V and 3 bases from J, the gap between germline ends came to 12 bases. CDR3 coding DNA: TGTGCCAGCTCACCGGCAGGGTCTAACTACGAGCAGTACTTC. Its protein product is CASSPAGSNYEQYF.

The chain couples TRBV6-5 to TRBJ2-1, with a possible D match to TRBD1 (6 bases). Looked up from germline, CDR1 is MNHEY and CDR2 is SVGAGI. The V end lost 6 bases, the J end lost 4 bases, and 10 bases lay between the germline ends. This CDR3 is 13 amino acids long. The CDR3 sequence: CASSHDRYNEQFF. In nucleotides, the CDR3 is TGTGCCAGCAGCCATGACAGGTACAATGAGCAGTTCTTC.

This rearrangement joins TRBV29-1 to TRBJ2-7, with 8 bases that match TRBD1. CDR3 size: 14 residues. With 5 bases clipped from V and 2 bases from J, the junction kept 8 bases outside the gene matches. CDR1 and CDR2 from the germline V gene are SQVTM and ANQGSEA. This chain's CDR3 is CSVLDRVTAYEQYF. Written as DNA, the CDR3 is TGCAGCGTTCTGGACAGGGTAACTGCCTACGAGCAGTACTTC.

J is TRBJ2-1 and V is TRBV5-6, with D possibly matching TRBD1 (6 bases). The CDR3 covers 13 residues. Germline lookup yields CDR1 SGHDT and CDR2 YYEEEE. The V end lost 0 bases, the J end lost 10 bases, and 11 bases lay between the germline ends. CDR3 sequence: CASSLDRAGEQFF. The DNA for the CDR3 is TGTGCCAGCAGCTTGGACAGGGCAGGAGAGCAGTTCTTC. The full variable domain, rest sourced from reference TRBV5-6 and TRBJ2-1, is DAGVTQSPTHLIKTRGQQVTLRCSPKSGHDTVSWYQQALGQGPQFIFQYYEEEERQRGNFPDRFSGHQFPNYSSELNVNALLLGDSALYLCASSLDRAGEQFFGPGTRLTVL.

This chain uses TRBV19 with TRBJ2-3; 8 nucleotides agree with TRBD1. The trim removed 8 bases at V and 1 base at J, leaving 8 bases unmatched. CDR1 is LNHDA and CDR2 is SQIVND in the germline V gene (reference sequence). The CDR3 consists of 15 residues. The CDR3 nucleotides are TGTGCCAGTGAACAGGGGGGAAGAGGCACAGATACGCAGTATTTT. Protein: CASEQGGRGTDTQYF.

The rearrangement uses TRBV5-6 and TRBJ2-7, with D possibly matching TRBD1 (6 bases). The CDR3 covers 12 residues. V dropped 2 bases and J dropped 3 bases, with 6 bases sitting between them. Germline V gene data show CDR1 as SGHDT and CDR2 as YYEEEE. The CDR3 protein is CASSLQGYEQYF. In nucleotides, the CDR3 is TGTGCCAGCAGCTTACAGGGCTACGAGCAGTACTTC.

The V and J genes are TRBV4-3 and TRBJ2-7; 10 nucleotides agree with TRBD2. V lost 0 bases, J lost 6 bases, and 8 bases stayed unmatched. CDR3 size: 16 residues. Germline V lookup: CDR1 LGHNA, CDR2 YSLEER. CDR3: CASSQDRAGGPGEQYF. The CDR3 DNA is TGCGCCAGCAGCCAAGATCGAGCGGGGGGGCCGGGCGAGCAGTACTTC.

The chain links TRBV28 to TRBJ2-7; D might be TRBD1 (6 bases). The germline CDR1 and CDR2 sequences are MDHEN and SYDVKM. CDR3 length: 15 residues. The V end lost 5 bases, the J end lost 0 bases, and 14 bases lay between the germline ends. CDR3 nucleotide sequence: TGTGCCAGCAGTATAAGGGGGACCCGCTCCTACGAGCAGTACTTC. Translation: CASSIRGTRSYEQYF.

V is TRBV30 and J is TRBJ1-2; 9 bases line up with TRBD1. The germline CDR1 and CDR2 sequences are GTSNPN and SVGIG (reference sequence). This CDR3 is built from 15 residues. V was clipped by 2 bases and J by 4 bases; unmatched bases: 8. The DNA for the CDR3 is TGTGCCTGGAGTTCTCACAGGGGGCTCGGCTATGGCTACACCTTC. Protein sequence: CAWSSHRGLGYGYTF.

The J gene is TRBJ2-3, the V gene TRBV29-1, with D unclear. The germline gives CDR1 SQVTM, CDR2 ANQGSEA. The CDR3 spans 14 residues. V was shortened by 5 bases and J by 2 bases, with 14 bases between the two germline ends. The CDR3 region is CSVCRGVPTDTQYF. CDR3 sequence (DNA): TGCAGCGTTTGTCGAGGAGTCCCCACAGATACGCAGTATTTT.

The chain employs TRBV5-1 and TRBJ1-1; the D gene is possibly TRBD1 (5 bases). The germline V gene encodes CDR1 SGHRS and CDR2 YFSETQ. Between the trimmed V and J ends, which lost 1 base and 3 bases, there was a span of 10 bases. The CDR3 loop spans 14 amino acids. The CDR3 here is CASSLFQGDTEAFF. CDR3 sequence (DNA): TGCGCCAGCAGCTTGTTCCAGGGTGACACTGAAGCTTTCTTT.

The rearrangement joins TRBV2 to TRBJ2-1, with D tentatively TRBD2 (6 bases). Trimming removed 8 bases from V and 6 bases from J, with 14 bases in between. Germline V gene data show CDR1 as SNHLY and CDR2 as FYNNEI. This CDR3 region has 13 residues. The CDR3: CASDDGGSNEQFF. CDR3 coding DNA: TGTGCCAGCGATGATGGAGGGTCCAATGAGCAGTTCTTC.

CDR3 DNA sequence: TGTGCCAGCAGGACCTACAGGGGAAACTATGGCTACACCTTC. It codes for CASRTYRGNYGYTF. This chain uses TRBV2 with TRBJ1-2; 7 bases fit TRBD1. Germline CDR1 and CDR2: SNHLY and FYNNEI. With 6 bases clipped from V and 2 bases from J, the junction kept 6 bases outside the gene matches. The CDR3 runs to 14 residues.

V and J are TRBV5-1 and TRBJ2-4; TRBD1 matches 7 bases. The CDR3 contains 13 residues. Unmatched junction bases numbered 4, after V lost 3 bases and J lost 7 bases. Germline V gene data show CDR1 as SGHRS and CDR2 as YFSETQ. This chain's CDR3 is CASSSVQGNIQYF. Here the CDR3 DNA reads TGCGCCAGCAGCTCGGTACAGGGGAACATTCAGTACTTC.

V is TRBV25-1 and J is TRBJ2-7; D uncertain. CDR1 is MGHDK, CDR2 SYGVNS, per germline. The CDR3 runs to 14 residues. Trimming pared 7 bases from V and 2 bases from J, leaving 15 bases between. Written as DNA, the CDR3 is TGTGCCAGCAAAGAGAGGATCCCTCCCTACGAGCAGTACTTC. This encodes CASKERIPPYEQYF.

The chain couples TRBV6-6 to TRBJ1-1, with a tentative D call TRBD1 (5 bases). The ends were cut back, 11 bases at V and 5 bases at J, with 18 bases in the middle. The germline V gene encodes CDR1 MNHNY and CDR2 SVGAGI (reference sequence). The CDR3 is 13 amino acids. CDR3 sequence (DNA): TGTGCCGGAAAAGGGGAAGGTTGGACTGAAGCTTTCTTT. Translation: CAGKGEGWTEAFF.

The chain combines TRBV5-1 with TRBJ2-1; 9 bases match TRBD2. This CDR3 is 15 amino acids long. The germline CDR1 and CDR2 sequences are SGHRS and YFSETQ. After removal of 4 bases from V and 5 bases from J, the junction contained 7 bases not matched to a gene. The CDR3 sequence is CASSPHGGGDNEQFF. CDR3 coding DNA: TGCGCCAGCAGCCCTCATGGCGGGGGGGACAATGAGCAGTTCTTC.

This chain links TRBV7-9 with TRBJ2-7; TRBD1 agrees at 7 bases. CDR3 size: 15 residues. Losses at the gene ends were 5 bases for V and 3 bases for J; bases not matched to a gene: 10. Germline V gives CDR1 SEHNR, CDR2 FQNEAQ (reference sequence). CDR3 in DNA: TGTGCCAGCAGCCCAAGGGACAGCGGTAACTACGAGCAGTACTTC. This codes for CASSPRDSGNYEQYF.